This T cell receptor (beta chain) originates from a study of blood T cell repertoires in COVID-19. Authors' processing steps: How many nucleated cells were present was estimated from reference gene primer amplification. Profiled with immunoSEQ multiplex PCR; TCRdb holds only in-frame clones, not every one. V, J and clone size are taken as reported in that table, and D and trimming were inferred from the DNA itself. Among 140,000 to 150,000 clones listed, 80% were seen once. V gave up 0 bases and J gave up 3 bases, with 7 bases separating them. This CDR3 contains 14 residues. Germline CDR1 is SEHNR and CDR2 is FQNEAQ (reference sequence).

The chain recombines TRBV7-9 with TRBJ2-3; D gene ambiguous. The sequenced material came from peripheral blood. This sequence originates from a man aged 55 to 70 with active or convalescent COVID-19. The CDR3 nucleotides read TGTGCCAGCAGCTTAGCGGCCAATACAGATACGCAGTATTTT. Translated: CASSLAANTDTQYF.